This T cell receptor (beta chain) was identified during a study of blood T cells in healthy people across ages. Study-level information: About one barcoded TCR beta cDNA was captured per two T cells. The study's findings and limits: Greater diversity and more naive CD4+ cells were seen in long-lived donors than in aged donors.

This clonotype was recorded only once. Antigen: not known. A second PCR of 7 to 11 cycles used a sample-barcoded 5' primer and a J-beta primer mix. Every cDNA molecule carried a tag from a template-switch adaptor bearing 12 random nucleotides. CDR3-containing paired-end reads numbered at least 2.5 million in each sample. TCRdb fed the 5' RACE reads into MiXCR, producing one record per CDR3 protein. Altogether over a million distinct CDR3 sequences are present, approximately 40% being singletons, with the ten largest covering roughly 8.2%. The germline V gene has CDR1 DFQATT and CDR2 SNEGSKA (reference sequence). V lost 5 bases, J lost 2 bases, and 7 bases stayed unmatched. This CDR3 is built from 14 residues.

This TCR was recovered from a woman younger than 30 in good health. The rearrangement uses TRBV20-1 and TRBJ2-7, with 9 bases matching TRBD1. The sequenced sample consisted of blood. The DNA for the CDR3 is TGCAGTGCTTCCTCGGGACAGGGTCCCTACGAGCAGTACTTC. Translation gives CSASSGQGPYEQYF.